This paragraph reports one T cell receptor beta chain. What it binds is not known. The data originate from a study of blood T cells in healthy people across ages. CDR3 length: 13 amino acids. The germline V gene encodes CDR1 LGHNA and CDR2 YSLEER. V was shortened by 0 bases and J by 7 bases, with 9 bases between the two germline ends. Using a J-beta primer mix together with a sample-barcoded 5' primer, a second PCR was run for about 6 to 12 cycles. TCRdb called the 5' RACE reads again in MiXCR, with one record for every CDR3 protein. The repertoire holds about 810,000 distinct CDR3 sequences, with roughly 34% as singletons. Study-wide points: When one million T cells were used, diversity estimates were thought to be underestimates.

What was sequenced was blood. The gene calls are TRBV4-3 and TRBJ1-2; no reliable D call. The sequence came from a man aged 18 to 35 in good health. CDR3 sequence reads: CASSQDLGSGYTF. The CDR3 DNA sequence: TGCGCCAGCAGCCAAGATCTAGGATCTGGCTACACCTTC.